This entry lists 27 T cell receptor beta chains sequenced from one sample in a study of OX40 agonist ivuxolimab in advanced cancers. Profiling relied on immunoSEQ multiplex PCR, and the TCRdb table lists in-frame clones only, not all of them. The profile shows tens of thousands of clones, approximately 84% of them singletons. The material was CD4+ or CD8+ T cells sorted from blood, obtained in a trial of the OX40 agonist ivuxolimab. The source of these receptors is an adult with an advanced solid tumor such as melanoma, head and neck, liver or kidney cancer.

The chain employs TRBV10-3 and TRBJ1-3; 9 bases fit TRBD1. J lost 2 bases, V lost 8 bases, and 10 bases had no gene match. The CDR3 extends over 16 amino acids. Germline V gene data show CDR1 as ENHRY and CDR2 as SYGVKD. This CDR3 reads CAIQPGTGRAGNTIYF. The CDR3 nucleotides are TGTGCCATCCAACCCGGGACAGGGCGCGCTGGAAACACCATATATTTT.

The J gene is TRBJ2-3, the V gene TRBV6-6; possibly TRBD1 for D (7 bases). Per germline, CDR1 MNHNY and CDR2 SVGAGI (reference sequence). Trimming took 7 bases from V and 4 from J, leaving 21 bases between them. CDR3 length equals 16 residues. CDR3 residues: CASMGQGGVRPDTQYF. Written as DNA, the CDR3 is TGTGCCAGCATGGGGCAGGGGGGCGTTCGGCCAGATACGCAGTATTTT.

This sequence joins TRBV7-2 and TRBJ2-7, with D unresolved. V was clipped by 1 base and J by 4 bases, with 11 bases between them. The CDR3 loop spans 14 amino acids. Germline assignment: CDR1 SGHTA and CDR2 FQGNSA. DNA for the CDR3: TGTGCCAGCAGCTTAGGCCAGGCTAATTACGAGCAGTACTTC. Its translation is CASSLGQANYEQYF.

The chain joins TRBV5-6 to TRBJ1-2, with 7 bases fitting TRBD1. CDR1 is SGHDT, CDR2 YYEEEE, per germline. The CDR3 sequence is 13 residues long. V lost 3 bases to trimming and J lost 3 bases; unmatched junction nucleotides: 2. The CDR3 spells CASSSQGYYGYTF. DNA for the CDR3: TGTGCCAGCAGCTCACAGGGGTACTATGGCTACACCTTC.

The chain combines TRBV2 with TRBJ2-1; 9 nucleotides match TRBD2. V was pared by 10 bases and J by 7 bases, with 17 bases of the junction left unmatched. The CDR3 extends over 16 amino acids. Germline V CDR1 and CDR2: SNHLY, FYNNEI. The CDR3 here is CATFGLAGLGGNEQFF. The CDR3 region has the DNA TGTGCCACCTTTGGGCTAGCGGGACTGGGGGGGAATGAGCAGTTCTTC. The full variable domain, in which reference TRBV2 and TRBJ2-1 provide the parts outside the CDR3, is EPEVTQTPSHQVTQMGQEVILRCVPISNHLYFYWYRQILGQKVEFLVSFYNNEISEKSEIFDDQFSVERPDGSNFTLKIRSTKLEDSAMYFCATFGLAGLGGNEQFFGPGTRLTVL.

The chain uses TRBV28 and TRBJ1-1; D remains ambiguous. Germline values: CDR1 MDHEN, CDR2 SYDVKM. V lost 2 bases and J 2 bases, leaving 9 bases between the germline ends. CDR3 size: 14 residues. The CDR3 nucleotides are TGTGCCAGCAGTTTAAGCAGGCGAAACACTGAAGCTTTCTTT. It yields the protein CASSLSRRNTEAFF.

The CDR3 DNA reads TGTGCCAGTAGTAAGGTCGCAAGGTGGGGCAATCAGCCCCAGCATTTT. Its protein product is CASSKVARWGNQPQHF. The genes are TRBV19 and TRBJ1-5, with D uncertain. Germline CDR1 and CDR2: LNHDA and SQIVND (reference sequence). The CDR3 totals 16 residues. The V and J ends lost 4 bases and 2 bases respectively, with 15 bases between them. The variable domain in full, completed from reference TRBV19 and TRBJ1-5, reads DGGITQSPKYLFRKEGQNVTLSCEQNLNHDAMYWYRQDPGQGLRLIYYSQIVNDFQKGDIAEGYSVSREKKESFPLTVTSAQKNPTAFYLCASSKVARWGNQPQHFGDGTRLSIL.

CDR3 DNA: TGTGCCAGCAGTGGCTACCACCGGGACAGGGCTATCTACGAGCAGTACTTC. Protein sequence: CASSGYHRDRAIYEQYF. The rearrangement uses TRBV27 and TRBJ2-7; 9 nucleotides agree with TRBD1. The CDR3 contains 17 residues. After removal of 5 bases from V and 3 bases from J, the junction contained 14 bases not matched to a gene. Germline CDR1 MNHEY, CDR2 SMNVEV (reference sequence).

The rearrangement links TRBV19 to TRBJ1-1; D perhaps matches TRBD1 (6 bases). Germline V gives CDR1 LNHDA, CDR2 SQIVND (reference sequence). Trimming took off 4 bases at V and 5 bases at J, with 14 bases between the two ends. The CDR3 contains 14 residues. As DNA, the CDR3 is TGTGCCAGTAGTACCCCGTACAGGGTTACTGAAGCTTTCTTT. The encoded protein is CASSTPYRVTEAFF.

The CDR3 bases are TGTGCCAGTAGCGTCCCCCCAGCGGGAGGGGTCGCCGGGGAGCTGTTTTTT. It is translated as CASSVPPAGGVAGELFF. The chain employs TRBV19 and TRBJ2-2; 10 bases agree with TRBD2. The germline gives CDR1 LNHDA, CDR2 SQIVND (reference sequence). The CDR3 sequence is 17 residues long. The junction had 13 bases not matched to a gene; V was cut back by 6 bases and J by 6 bases.

The gene calls are TRBV28 and TRBJ1-4; no firm D call. This CDR3 comprises 15 residues. Trimming pared 7 bases from V and 0 bases from J, leaving 12 bases between. Germline V lookup: CDR1 MDHEN, CDR2 SYDVKM. The CDR3 DNA reads TGTGCCAGCATTCCAATGTGGGCAACTAATGAAAAACTGTTTTTT. This codes for CASIPMWATNEKLFF.

The rearrangement uses TRBV5-6 and TRBJ2-3; 10 nucleotides align to TRBD2. Germline V gives CDR1 SGHDT, CDR2 YYEEEE. This CDR3 contains 15 residues. Trimming cost V 1 base and J 3 bases; bases outside gene matches: 2. The CDR3 DNA is TGTGCCAGCAGCTTGATAGCGGGAGGAACAGATACGCAGTATTTT. This gives the protein CASSLIAGGTDTQYF.

This chain connects TRBV6-1 to TRBJ2-4, with 7 bases aligning to TRBD1. From germline, CDR1 is MNHNS and CDR2 SASEGT. Trimming removed 7 bases from V and 3 bases from J; junction bases left unmatched: 6. The CDR3 is 14 amino acids. CDR3 nucleotide sequence: TGTGCCAGCACTATCGACAGGGTCAAAAACATTCAGTACTTC. Translation gives CASTIDRVKNIQYF.

The chain is built from TRBV5-1 and TRBJ1-1, with D perhaps matching TRBD1 (5 bases). The V end lost 0 bases, the J end lost 0 bases, and 12 bases lay between the germline ends. This CDR3 has 16 amino acids. Germline-derived CDR1 and CDR2 are SGHRS and YFSETQ. The CDR3 loop reads CASSLEGTGLNTEAFF. In nucleotides, the CDR3 is TGCGCCAGCAGCTTGGAGGGGACCGGCTTGAACACTGAAGCTTTCTTT.

The rearrangement links TRBV11-2 to TRBJ1-1, with a tentative D call TRBD1 (5 bases). The germline V gene has CDR1 SGHAT and CDR2 FQNNGV. Trimming took 5 bases from V and 4 from J, leaving 14 bases between them. CDR3 length: 14 residues. The CDR3 reads CASSPREEPTEAFF. The CDR3 nucleotides are TGTGCCAGCAGCCCCAGGGAGGAGCCCACTGAAGCTTTCTTT.

This chain joins TRBV28 and TRBJ1-2; D is perhaps TRBD1 (5 bases). Per germline, CDR1 MDHEN and CDR2 SYDVKM. The V and J ends lost 6 bases and 3 bases respectively, with 11 bases between them. This CDR3 contains 13 residues. CDR3 protein: CASSIGQDYGYTF. The DNA of the CDR3 is TGTGCCAGCAGCATCGGACAAGACTATGGCTACACCTTC.

CDR3 residues: CASSLDRASYEQYF. Written as DNA, the CDR3 is TGTGCCAGCAGCCTCGACAGGGCATCCTACGAGCAGTACTTC. The V gene is TRBV11-2, the J gene TRBJ2-7; 7 positions agree with TRBD1. The germline V gene encodes CDR1 SGHAT and CDR2 FQNNGV. This CDR3 has 14 amino acids. J gave up 1 base and V 5 bases, and 5 bases lay outside the gene matches.

The genes are TRBV5-1 and TRBJ2-7; D ambiguous. Trimming stripped 0 bases from V and 2 bases from J, with 3 bases between. The CDR3 consists of 12 residues. Germline-derived CDR1 and CDR2 are SGHRS and YFSETQ. CDR3 in DNA: TGCGCCAGCAGCTTGGGTGCCTACGAGCAGTACTTC. It codes for CASSLGAYEQYF.

The chain links TRBV6-1 to TRBJ1-5; weak D call: TRBD1 (5 bases). In germline, CDR1 is MNHNS, CDR2 SASEGT. CDR3 length equals 14 residues. Trimming pared 4 bases from V and 11 bases from J, leaving 18 bases between. The CDR3 DNA sequence: TGTGCCAGCAGTGGGGGCCTGCGGGCAATGTCCCAGCATTTT. It encodes CASSGGLRAMSQHF.

The chain combines TRBV11-3 with TRBJ1-2; D call uncertain. The CDR3 runs to 14 residues. Germline lookup yields CDR1 SGHNT and CDR2 YENEEA. Trimming shortened V by 5 bases and J by 4 bases, and 14 bases separated the two germline ends. CDR3 DNA: TGTGCCAGCAGCCAGGAGGGCGGGCCCTATGGCTACACCTTC. Its protein is CASSQEGGPYGYTF.

V and J are TRBV4-3 and TRBJ1-4, with D possibly being TRBD1 (5 bases). Germline loops: CDR1 LGHNA, CDR2 YSLEER. The V and J ends lost 0 bases and 17 bases respectively, with 19 bases between them. The CDR3 sequence is 14 residues long. The CDR3: CASSQDRDGITYFF. The CDR3 DNA reads TGCGCCAGCAGCCAAGATCGGGACGGAATCACGTATTTTTTT.

A few counts support this clone. The chain links TRBV5-4 to TRBJ2-7; no definite D call. V lost 0 bases, J lost 0 bases, and 4 bases lay in between. CDR3 size: 13 residues. Looked up from germline, CDR1 is SGHNT and CDR2 is YYREEE (reference sequence). CDR3 protein: CASSLDRSYEQYF. The CDR3 DNA follows: TGTGCCAGCAGCTTGGACCGCTCCTACGAGCAGTACTTC.

In DNA form, the CDR3 reads TGTGCCAGCAGCTTGAGGCGGGAGGGCCGCTTAGGCTCCTACAATGAGCAGTTCTTC. Translating it yields CASSLRREGRLGSYNEQFF. V gene TRBV5-4 combines with J gene TRBJ2-1; 9 nucleotides agree with TRBD2. Germline V gene lookup returns CDR1 SGHNT and CDR2 YYREEE (reference sequence). J gave up 0 bases and V 1 base, and 11 bases lay outside the gene matches. CDR3 length equals 19 residues.

The V call is TRBV5-5, the J call TRBJ2-5; D possibly matches TRBD1 or TRBD2 (5 bases each). Germline CDR1 reads SGHKS; CDR2 reads YYEKEE (reference sequence). The germline V and J ends were trimmed by 3 bases and 3 bases, with 15 bases remaining between them. This CDR3 has 15 amino acids. Here the CDR3 DNA reads TGTGCCAGCAGCTCTGGGTCGGGGCTAGAAGAGACCCAGTACTTC. This gives the protein CASSSGSGLEETQYF.

The chain links TRBV19 to TRBJ1-2; D may be TRBD1 (5 bases). The CDR3 covers 13 residues. In germline, CDR1 is LNHDA, CDR2 SQIVND (reference sequence). Trimming removed 2 bases at V and 8 bases at J, with 12 bases between. CDR3: CASSITGTQGYTF. As DNA, the CDR3 is TGTGCCAGTAGTATAACCGGGACTCAGGGCTACACCTTC.

V usage is TRBV7-2 and J usage is TRBJ2-3; 8 bases are a match to TRBD1. CDR3 length equals 15 residues. V shed 2 bases, J shed 1 base, and the junction held 2 bases outside the gene matches. Germline-derived CDR1 and CDR2 are SGHTA and FQGNSA. The DNA for the CDR3 is TGTGCCAGCAGCTTATGGGGACAGGGCACAGATACGCAGTATTTT. Translating it yields CASSLWGQGTDTQYF. Variable domain in full (rest from reference TRBV7-2 and TRBJ2-3): GAGVSQSPSNKVTEKGKDVELRCDPISGHTALYWYRQSLGQGLEFLIYFQGNSAPDKSGLPSDRFSAERTGGSVSTLTIQRTQQEDSAVYLCASSLWGQGTDTQYFGPGTRLTVL.

V and J are TRBV28 and TRBJ2-3; 12 nucleotides agree with TRBD1. This CDR3 comprises 16 residues. CDR1 is MDHEN, CDR2 SYDVKM, per germline. Trimming at V came to 5 bases and at J to 4 bases, leaving 7 bases not matched to a gene. The CDR3 nucleotides read TGTGCCAGCAGTCTCCCGGGACAGGGGGCCTCAGATACGCAGTATTTT. As protein: CASSLPGQGASDTQYF.